These 31 T cell receptor beta chains originate from one sample sequenced in a study of blood T cell repertoires in COVID-19. TCRdb's table, derived via immunoSEQ multiplex PCR, lists solely in-frame clones and lacks some. Among 80,000 to 100,000 clones, about 80% were seen once, and the ten largest hold approximately 11%. The sequencing sample was made of peripheral blood. Source of these receptors: a man between 70 and 80 years old with active or convalescent COVID-19.

This rearrangement joins TRBV5-6 to TRBJ2-5; 7 positions agree with TRBD1. CDR1 is SGHDT, CDR2 YYEEEE, per germline. The CDR3 is 15 residues long. The V segment lost 4 bases and the J segment 5 bases; nucleotides outside the gene matches: 11. CDR3 loop: CASSLTTGAWETQYF. The DNA for the CDR3 is TGTGCCAGCAGCCTAACTACAGGGGCTTGGGAGACCCAGTACTTC.

The chain is built from TRBV30 and TRBJ2-3, with D possibly matching TRBD1 (6 bases). This CDR3 region has 12 residues. V lost 7 bases, J lost 5 bases, and 13 bases lay in between. From germline, CDR1 is GTSNPN and CDR2 SVGIG (reference sequence). CDR3 in DNA: TGTGCCTATAGGGGGAATGGAGATACGCAGTATTTT. Translation gives CAYRGNGDTQYF.

The chain carries TRBV27 and TRBJ1-2; 8 bases align to TRBD1. The CDR3 is 13 residues long. CDR1 is MNHEY, CDR2 SMNVEV, per germline (reference sequence). V shed 4 bases and J 8 bases; nucleotides not matched to a gene: 6. CDR3 loop: CASSSRTGFGYTF. The CDR3 bases are TGTGCCAGCAGTTCACGGACAGGGTTCGGCTACACCTTC.

This clone occurred once. The CDR3 reads CASSPGQNTEAFF. The CDR3 nucleotides are TGTGCCAGCTCACCAGGCCAGAACACTGAAGCTTTCTTT. The chain joins TRBV18 to TRBJ1-1; D remains unclear. The CDR3 is made up of 13 amino acids. The V end lost 2 bases, the J end lost 1 base, and 5 bases lay between the germline ends. CDR1 is KGHSH, CDR2 LQKENI, per germline.

V is TRBV11-1 and J is TRBJ2-7; a weak D match, TRBD1 (5 bases). CDR3 length equals 13 residues. Deletions cut 5 bases from V and 5 bases from J, with 13 bases between. Germline CDR1 SGHAT, CDR2 FQDESV (reference sequence). The CDR3 nucleotides are TGTGCCAGCAGCGGGGCTGGTCACAACGAGCAGTACTTC. Amino acid sequence: CASSGAGHNEQYF.

This chain links TRBV9 with TRBJ1-5; D may be TRBD1 (6 bases). V lost 4 bases and J lost 9, with 20 bases in between. The CDR3 consists of 15 residues. Germline lookup yields CDR1 SGDLS and CDR2 YYNGEE. The CDR3 coding sequence is TGTGCCAGCAGCCCTGGGGGGGCAGAGGTAGGGCCCCAGCATTTT. Amino acids: CASSPGGAEVGPQHF. Full variable domain (rest looked up from reference TRBV9 and TRBJ1-5): DSGVTQTPKHLITATGQRVTLRCSPRSGDLSVYWYQQSLDQGLQFLIQYYNGEERAKGNILERFSAQQFPDLHSELNLSSLELGDSALYFCASSPGGAEVGPQHFGDGTRLSIL.

The V call is TRBV5-4, the J call TRBJ1-1, with D possibly matching TRBD1 (6 bases). Trimming took off 0 bases at V and 3 bases at J, with 15 bases between the two ends. The length of the CDR3 is 16 residues. The germline CDR1 and CDR2 sequences are SGHNT and YYREEE (reference sequence). The CDR3 DNA reads TGTGCCAGCAGCTTGGGAATAACAGGGATGTACACTGAAGCTTTCTTT. Translating gives CASSLGITGMYTEAFF. The full variable domain, its missing parts supplied by reference TRBV5-4 and TRBJ1-1, is ETGVTQSPTHLIKTRGQQVTLRCSSQSGHNTVSWYQQALGQGPQFIFQYYREEENGRGNFPPRFSGLQFPNYSSELNVNALELDDSALYLCASSLGITGMYTEAFFGQGTRLTVV.

J is TRBJ2-3 and V is TRBV2; TRBD2 is a possible D gene (6 bases). V lost 7 bases and J lost 10, with 18 bases in between. The CDR3 sequence is 13 residues long. CDR1 SNHLY and CDR2 FYNNEI come from the germline V gene. CDR3 coding DNA: TGTGCCAGCAATAAGGGACTTACCGATGCGCAGTATTTT. It encodes CASNKGLTDAQYF.

The chain's CDR3 is CASLSTDTQYF. The CDR3 nucleotides read TGTGCCAGCCTCAGCACAGATACGCAGTATTTT. The gene calls are TRBV2 and TRBJ2-3; D unresolved. CDR3 size: 11 residues. V lost 8 bases and J lost 0, with 3 bases in between. CDR1 and CDR2 (germline): SNHLY, FYNNEI.

The chain joins TRBV7-2 to TRBJ1-5; 8 positions agree with TRBD1. CDR1 and CDR2 (germline): SGHTA, FQGNSA. CDR3 length equals 14 residues. Trimming removed 4 bases from V and 6 bases from J; junction bases left unmatched: 5. CDR3 in DNA: TGTGCCAGCAGCTCAGACAGGGGTCGTCAGCCCCAGCATTTT. This translates into CASSSDRGRQPQHF.

J is TRBJ2-7 and V is TRBV5-5, with 7 nucleotides matching TRBD1. The CDR3 sequence is 14 residues long. Trimming at V came to 0 bases and at J to 4 bases, leaving 4 bases not matched to a gene. Germline CDR1 and CDR2: SGHKS and YYEKEE (reference sequence). The DNA for the CDR3 is TGTGCCAGCAGCTTGGGACAGGGTTGGTACGAGCAGTACTTC. Translated: CASSLGQGWYEQYF.

The chain links TRBV10-1 to TRBJ2-5; the D gene is possibly TRBD2 (7 bases). The CDR3 covers 13 residues. Per germline, CDR1 WNHNN and CDR2 SYGVQD (reference sequence). Trimming removed 6 bases from V and 5 bases from J, with 13 bases in between. The CDR3 DNA is TGCGCCAGCAGCGGGGGGCAGTGGGAGACCCAGTACTTC. Translation: CASSGGQWETQYF.

The gene calls are TRBV4-2 and TRBJ2-3, with 7 positions matching TRBD1. CDR3 length: 18 amino acids. The V gene end was trimmed by 6 bases and the J gene end by 0 bases; junction bases not matched to a gene: 15. Germline-derived CDR1 and CDR2 are LGHNA and YNFKEQ. CDR3 sequence (DNA): TGTGCCAGCAGTTCCAAGATACGAGGGGGCGGAAGCACAGATACGCAGTATTTT. It codes for CASSSKIRGGGSTDTQYF.

This chain uses TRBV27 with TRBJ1-2; TRBD1 aligns across 7 bases. Germline V gene data show CDR1 as MNHEY and CDR2 as SMNVEV (reference sequence). The CDR3 extends over 15 amino acids. V lost 5 bases and J lost 5; bases outside the gene matches: 11. The CDR3 reads CASSASPGQLYGYTF. CDR3 coding DNA: TGTGCCAGCAGTGCCTCTCCGGGACAGCTTTATGGCTACACCTTC.

DNA of the CDR3: TGTGCCACCAACGACAGGGGCCTTGAAGCTTTCTTT. As protein: CATNDRGLEAFF. The chain combines TRBV19 with TRBJ1-1; 8 bases fit TRBD1. Germline CDR1 LNHDA, CDR2 SQIVND (reference sequence). The CDR3 length is 12 residues. The ends lost 10 bases at V and 7 bases at J; junction bases unmatched: 8.

This chain uses TRBV4-1 with TRBJ2-1, with TRBD2 identical over 12 bases. Germline CDR1 reads MGHRA; CDR2 reads YSYEKL. J lost 8 bases, V lost 3 bases, and 8 bases had no gene match. The CDR3 covers 16 residues. CDR3 sequence (DNA): TGCGCCAGCAGCCAGAGGACTAGCGGGGCCCTTTATGAGCAGTTCTTC. Its translation: CASSQRTSGALYEQFF.

This chain links TRBV21-1 with TRBJ1-6. TRBV21-1 is described as a pseudogene. The CDR3 covers 15 residues. CDR3 amino acids: CASSMEGSFNSPLHF. DNA for the CDR3: TGTGCCAGCAGCATGGAGGGCTCCTTTAATTCACCCCTCCACTTT.

This chain links TRBV18 with TRBJ1-1; 11 bases line up with TRBD1. V gave up 4 bases and J gave up 0 bases; unmatched junction bases: 1. Germline values: CDR1 KGHSH, CDR2 LQKENI. The length of the CDR3 is 15 residues. The CDR3 nucleotides read TGTGCCAGCTCACGGACAGGGGGCGTGAACACTGAAGCTTTCTTT. It encodes CASSRTGGVNTEAFF.

In this sample, this clone turned up a few times. The rearrangement joins TRBV19 to TRBJ2-7; 9 positions match TRBD2. V lost 3 bases to trimming and J lost 5 bases; unmatched junction nucleotides: 8. The V gene's germline CDR1 is LNHDA and CDR2 SQIVND (reference sequence). This CDR3 spans 15 amino acids. This CDR3 reads CASSITRGGQHEQYF. In DNA, the CDR3 is TGTGCCAGTAGTATCACGCGGGGGGGTCAGCACGAGCAGTACTTC.

V and J are TRBV19 and TRBJ1-5, with D tentatively TRBD1 (5 bases). CDR1 and CDR2 (germline): LNHDA, SQIVND (reference sequence). CDR3 length: 14 amino acids. Deletions cut 5 bases from V and 2 bases from J, with 10 bases between. The CDR3 DNA follows: TGTGCCAGTAGTTCGGACACTCGCAATCAGCCCCAGCATTTT. Translating it yields CASSSDTRNQPQHF.

In its sample, this clone was seen a few times. The V call is TRBV5-4, the J call TRBJ1-6; D uncertain. The CDR3 extends over 15 amino acids. Germline CDR1 is SGHNT and CDR2 is YYREEE (reference sequence). The V gene lost 3 bases and the J gene lost 10 bases, with 17 bases spanning the gap. CDR3 amino acids: CASSYPEGSGSPLHF. CDR3 nucleotide sequence: TGTGCCAGCAGCTACCCGGAGGGTAGCGGCTCACCCCTCCACTTT.

V is TRBV7-9 and J is TRBJ1-1, with D maybe TRBD1 (5 bases). The V gene's germline CDR1 is SEHNR and CDR2 FQNEAQ (reference sequence). The V end was cut by 6 bases, the J end by 0 bases, with 14 bases between. CDR3 length: 15 residues. CDR3 residues: CASRPQGRVNTEAFF. The CDR3 bases are TGTGCCAGCAGGCCCCAGGGAAGGGTGAACACTGAAGCTTTCTTT.

This rearrangement joins TRBV11-3 to TRBJ1-6; D is undetermined. CDR1 and CDR2 from the germline V gene are SGHNT and YENEEA. Trimming pared 1 base from V and 7 bases from J, leaving 11 bases between. The CDR3 loop spans 15 amino acids. This CDR3 reads CASSLARVLNSPLHF. CDR3 nucleotides: TGTGCCAGCAGCTTAGCTCGGGTCCTGAATTCACCCCTCCACTTT.

V and J are TRBV3-1 (or the pseudogene TRBV3-2) and TRBJ2-3, with no clear D. The germline CDR1 and CDR2 sequences are LGHDT and YNNKEL (reference sequence). V was cut by 0 bases and J by 8 bases, with 6 bases left in between. The CDR3 extends over 12 amino acids. CDR3 amino acids: CASSQDPRTQYF. As DNA, the CDR3 is TGTGCCAGCAGCCAAGATCCCCGTACGCAGTATTTT.

The chain links TRBV14 to TRBJ1-2, with D maybe TRBD1 (5 bases). CDR3 size: 13 residues. Looked up from germline, CDR1 is SGHDN and CDR2 is FVKESK. Trimming pared 6 bases from V and 4 bases from J, leaving 12 bases between. The CDR3 loop is CASSLDSAYGYTF. The CDR3 DNA sequence: TGTGCCAGCAGTCTAGACAGTGCCTATGGCTACACCTTC.

The rearrangement links TRBV5-1 to TRBJ2-7; 8 positions agree with TRBD1. V lost 4 bases to trimming and J lost 2 bases; unmatched junction nucleotides: 8. Germline loops: CDR1 SGHRS, CDR2 YFSETQ. The CDR3 covers 15 residues. The CDR3 region is CASSQGTGRTYEQYF. DNA for the CDR3: TGCGCCAGCAGCCAAGGGACAGGCCGGACCTACGAGCAGTACTTC.

The chain employs TRBV11-1 and TRBJ2-5; tentative D call: TRBD1 (5 bases). The CDR3 has 15 amino acids. The germline V and J ends were trimmed by 0 bases and 5 bases, with 13 bases remaining between them. Germline V gene data show CDR1 as SGHAT and CDR2 as FQDESV (reference sequence). As DNA, the CDR3 is TGTGCCAGCAGCTTAGCGGCAGGGCCGTCGGAGACCCAGTACTTC. Translating it yields CASSLAAGPSETQYF.

The chain carries TRBV11-2 and TRBJ1-4, with TRBD1 identical over 7 bases. Losses at the gene ends were 5 bases for V and 7 bases for J; bases not matched to a gene: 7. Germline V CDR1 and CDR2: SGHAT, FQNNGV. CDR3 length: 14 residues. The CDR3 region has the DNA TGTGCCAGCAGCCTCGGACAGGAGGGTGAAAAACTGTTTTTT. This codes for CASSLGQEGEKLFF.

V gene TRBV5-6 combines with J gene TRBJ1-3; the match to TRBD1 covers 7 bases. There are 14 residues in the CDR3. Germline assignment: CDR1 SGHDT and CDR2 YYEEEE. The trim removed 4 bases at V and 1 base at J, leaving 2 bases unmatched. In nucleotides, the CDR3 is TGTGCCAGCAGCACCAGGGGGTCTGGAAACACCATATATTTT. This codes for CASSTRGSGNTIYF.

The chain uses TRBV2 and TRBJ2-3, with TRBD2 identical over 11 bases. CDR3 size: 15 residues. Germline values: CDR1 SNHLY, CDR2 FYNNEI. The V gene end was trimmed by 5 bases and the J gene end by 4 bases; junction bases not matched to a gene: 5. The CDR3 reads CASSFSGGVPDTQYF. CDR3 coding DNA: TGTGCCAGCAGTTTTAGCGGGGGGGTTCCAGATACGCAGTATTTT.

V gene TRBV5-1 combines with J gene TRBJ1-1; D perhaps matches TRBD1 (5 bases). The CDR3 runs 15 residues. Germline CDR1 SGHRS, CDR2 YFSETQ. Trimming stripped 7 bases from V and 1 base from J, with 17 bases between. The CDR3 protein is CASRKRQLKNTEAFF. The DNA for the CDR3 is TGCGCCAGCCGGAAAAGACAGCTTAAGAACACTGAAGCTTTCTTT.